Listed below are T cell receptor beta chains from one sample, sequenced in a study of cytomegalovirus exposure and HLA in healthy donors. Profiled with immunoSEQ multiplex PCR; TCRdb holds only in-frame clones, not every one. Seen here are tens of thousands of clones, roughly two thirds observed once, and the top ten hold 10%. Sequencing was done on a sample of PBMCs. These receptors were collected from a man between 40 and 49 years old in good health and CMV-seropositive. Each CDR3 is given with its conserved first and last residue. The D gene is left open where the match is weak. Clone size is shown for a subset of rows, as once, few, many or a class of expanded clone.

cdr3_length	d_call	v_call	clone_size	j_call	cdr3_aa	cdr3_nt
17	.	TRBV5-1	.	TRBJ2-7	CASSAGVGTKSSYEQYF	TGCGCCAGCAGCGCGGGGGTGGGGACAAAGAGCTCCTACGAGCAGTACTTC
17	.	TRBV12-5	.	TRBJ2-1	CASGFRFMGGTYNEQFF	TGTGCTAGTGGTTTCCGGTTTATGGGGGGTACCTACAATGAGCAGTTCTTC
11	.	TRBV29-1	.	TRBJ1-1	CSSRSSTEAFF	TGCAGCTCGAGAAGCTCTACTGAAGCTTTCTTT
15	TRBD1	TRBV10-3	.	TRBJ2-1	CAISESIQGIDEQFF	TGTGCCATCAGTGAGTCGATACAGGGGATAGATGAGCAGTTCTTC
15	TRBD1	TRBV5-1	.	TRBJ2-7	CASSAIGGYSYEQYF	TGCGCCAGCAGCGCGATAGGGGGCTACTCCTACGAGCAGTACTTC
14	TRBD2	TRBV9	.	TRBJ2-3	CATNPAGNTDTQYF	TGTGCCACGAACCCAGCGGGGAACACAGATACGCAGTATTTT
14	.	TRBV7-9	.	TRBJ1-2	CASSLDVQGYGYTF	TGTGCCAGCAGCTTAGACGTACAGGGTTATGGCTACACCTTC
16	TRBD2	TRBV6-5	.	TRBJ2-1	CASSSWTSGANNEQFF	TGTGCCAGCAGTTCTTGGACTAGCGGGGCTAACAATGAGCAGTTCTTC
17	TRBD2	TRBV14	.	TRBJ2-7	CASSLVVAGGTRYEQYF	TGTGCCAGCAGCCTCGTAGTAGCGGGGGGGACCCGCTACGAGCAGTACTTC
12	TRBD1	TRBV7-9	few	TRBJ1-1	CASSHTGGAPFF	TGTGCCAGCAGTCATACAGGGGGCGCGCCTTTCTTT
14	.	TRBV18	.	TRBJ2-5	CASSPPDRIETQYF	TGTGCCAGCTCACCACCTGACAGGATTGAGACCCAGTACTTC
11	.	TRBV29-1	.	TRBJ2-7	CSAGHPYEQYF	TGCAGCGCGGGACACCCCTACGAGCAGTACTTC
15	TRBD1	TRBV5-1	.	TRBJ1-1	CASSLGGTVNTEAFF	TGCGCCAGCAGCTTGGGCGGGACAGTAAACACTGAAGCTTTCTTT
15	.	TRBV27	once	TRBJ2-7	CASSLARGGAYEQYF	TGTGCCAGCAGTTTGGCTAGGGGAGGTGCCTACGAGCAGTACTTC
14	.	TRBV19	few	TRBJ1-5	CASTPGGKFQPQHF	TGTGCCAGTACCCCCGGAGGAAAATTTCAGCCCCAGCATTTT
12	.	TRBV29-1	.	TRBJ2-5	CSVGPGEETQYF	TGCAGCGTTGGCCCGGGGGAAGAGACCCAGTACTTC
15	.	TRBV7-9	medium-sized	TRBJ1-6	CASSPRQDYNSPLHF	TGTGCCAGCAGCCCCCGCCAGGACTATAATTCACCCCTCCACTTT
15	.	TRBV5-1	.	TRBJ2-5	CASSLEGARLETQYF	TGCGCCAGCAGCTTGGAAGGGGCGCGATTGGAGACCCAGTACTTC
12	.	TRBV7-9	.	TRBJ1-2	CASTSGSLAYTF	TGTGCCAGCACCTCGGGGTCGTTGGCCTACACCTTC
14	.	TRBV7-3	.	TRBJ2-3	CASGLGLNSDTQYF	TGTGCCAGCGGCCTGGGGCTCAATTCGGATACGCAGTATTTT
16	.	TRBV6-1	once	TRBJ1-1	CASSEWRGARDTEAFF	TGTGCCAGCAGTGAATGGCGGGGGGCGAGGGACACTGAAGCTTTCTTT
16	.	TRBV5-4	few	TRBJ2-7	CASSSTSEGRPYEQYF	TGTGCCAGCAGCTCGACCTCTGAGGGGAGGCCCTACGAGCAGTACTTC
15	TRBD2	TRBV7-3	once	TRBJ2-1	CASSFTAGGYNEQFF	TGTGCCAGCAGCTTTACAGCGGGGGGATACAATGAGCAGTTCTTC
14	.	TRBV4-1	.	TRBJ1-1	CASSQARGGAEAFF	TGCGCCAGCAGCCAAGCCCGGGGGGGTGCTGAAGCTTTCTTT
15	.	TRBV14	.	TRBJ2-2	CASSLGDRISGELFF	TGTGCCAGCAGCCTCGGCGACAGGATCTCCGGGGAGCTGTTTTTT
15	.	TRBV9	.	TRBJ1-1	CASSVVSRGNTEAFF	TGTGCCAGCAGCGTAGTAAGCCGGGGTAACACTGAAGCTTTCTTT
14	TRBD1	TRBV2	.	TRBJ2-7	CASSGQARDYEQYF	TGTGCCAGCAGCGGACAGGCCCGTGACTACGAGCAGTACTTC
15	TRBD1	TRBV6-6	.	TRBJ1-3	CASSWGGQGGNTIYF	TGTGCCAGCAGTTGGGGGGGACAGGGAGGAAACACCATATATTTT
14	.	TRBV9	.	TRBJ1-2	CASSVIASNYGYTF	TGTGCCAGCAGCGTAATAGCCAGTAACTATGGCTACACCTTC
13	TRBD1	TRBV27	.	TRBJ1-6	CASGTGTESPLHF	TGTGCCAGCGGAACCGGGACAGAAAGTCCCCTCCACTTT
15	.	TRBV5-1	.	TRBJ1-5	CASSLAGLSNQPQHF	TGCGCCAGCAGCTTGGCAGGGTTGAGCAATCAGCCCCAGCATTTT
14	.	TRBV29-1	few	TRBJ2-5	CSVDGAARGETQYF	TGCAGCGTTGATGGGGCAGCGAGGGGGGAGACCCAGTACTTC
15	.	TRBV19	.	TRBJ1-5	CASSTSDSPNQPQHF	TGTGCCAGTAGTACTAGCGACAGTCCCAATCAGCCCCAGCATTTT
16	.	TRBV5-1	.	TRBJ2-3	CASSLENAGFTDTQYF	TGCGCCAGCAGCTTGGAAAATGCGGGGTTCACAGATACGCAGTATTTT
13	.	TRBV2	.	TRBJ2-7	CASSGGLFYEQYF	TGTGCCAGCAGCGGGGGTCTTTTCTACGAGCAGTACTTC
14	.	TRBV2	.	TRBJ2-1	CATLEGELGGEQFF	TGTGCCACCCTAGAGGGGGAACTAGGAGGTGAGCAGTTCTTC
16	TRBD2	TRBV5-4	.	TRBJ2-3	CASSLDWAGGGDTQYF	TGTGCCAGCAGCTTGGATTGGGCGGGGGGGGGAGATACGCAGTATTTT
16	TRBD1	TRBV4-2	.	TRBJ1-6	CASSHLLQGGNSPLHF	TGTGCCAGCAGCCACTTACTCCAGGGGGGAAATTCACCCCTCCACTTT
14	TRBD1	TRBV5-1	.	TRBJ1-6	CASKGLRDSSPLHF	TGCGCCAGCAAAGGGCTCAGGGACAGTTCACCCCTCCACTTT
15	.	TRBV30	.	TRBJ1-2	CAWSLSGRNVYGYTF	TGTGCCTGGAGTTTGTCGGGTAGAAACGTCTATGGCTACACCTTC
11	.	TRBV20-1	once	TRBJ2-2	CAQYNTGELFF	TGCGCCCAGTATAACACCGGGGAGCTGTTTTTT
13	.	TRBV13	.	TRBJ1-1	CASSSYRATEAFF	TGTGCCAGCAGCTCGTACAGGGCCACTGAAGCTTTCTTT
12	.	TRBV19	few	TRBJ1-5	CASSGSNQPQHF	TGTGCCAGTAGCGGTAGCAATCAGCCCCAGCATTTT
13	TRBD1	TRBV9	.	TRBJ1-2	CASSPGTAYGYTF	TGTGCCAGCAGCCCCGGGACAGCCTATGGCTACACCTTC
15	.	TRBV5-4	.	TRBJ2-5	CASSSRGTSQETQYF	TGTGCCAGCAGCTCCAGGGGCACTAGCCAAGAGACCCAGTACTTC